The rows below give T cell receptor beta chains drawn from one sample of a study of neoadjuvant anti-PD-1 for oral cavity cancer. Some clones are missing from TCRdb's copy, which holds only in-frame ones; the method was immunoSEQ multiplex PCR. The table shows some 14,000 clones, with over 60% occurring only once. The input for sequencing was PBMCs, taken before nivolumab (anti-PD-1) treatment. These receptor sequences come from a person aged 40 to 85 with oral cavity squamous cell carcinoma. The CDR3 runs from the conserved cysteine through the conserved F or W. Each record gives: V gene, clone size, CDR3 protein. Rows give clone size only sometimes, using once, few, many, or a class for an expanded clone.

TRBV27,NA,CASRTTDIMDSPLHF
TRBV6-6,few,CASSYEAGREVF
TRBV28,NA,CASSTRTERAEAFF
TRBV6-5,NA,CASRFGTGNEQYF
TRBV21-1,NA,CASSSQGAEYGYTF
TRBV4-1,NA,CASSQDRGGAQGANEKLFF
TRBV28,NA,CACGGFPPGYGYTF
TRBV6-6,NA,CASSYEPSSGANVLTF
TRBV5-1,NA,CASSFSHQPGTGRVEAFF
TRBV6-6,NA,CASRLTGVSNYGYTF
TRBV9,NA,CASSVDPTGTDYGYTF
TRBV4-2,NA,CASSQGGGGTLGDTQYF